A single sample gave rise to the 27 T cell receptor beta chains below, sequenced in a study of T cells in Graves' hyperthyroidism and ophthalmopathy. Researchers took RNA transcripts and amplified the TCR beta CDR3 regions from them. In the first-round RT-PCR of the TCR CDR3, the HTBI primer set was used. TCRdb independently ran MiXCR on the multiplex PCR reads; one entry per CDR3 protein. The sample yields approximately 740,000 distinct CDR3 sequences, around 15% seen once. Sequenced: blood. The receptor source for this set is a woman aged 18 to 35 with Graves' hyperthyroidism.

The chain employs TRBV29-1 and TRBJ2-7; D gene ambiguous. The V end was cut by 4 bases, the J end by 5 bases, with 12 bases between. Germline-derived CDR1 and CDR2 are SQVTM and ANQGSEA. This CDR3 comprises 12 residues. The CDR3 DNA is TGCAGCGTTGTTAGGGCCCTTAACGAGCAGTACTTC. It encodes CSVVRALNEQYF.

CDR3 sequence: CASTTKGTGYTETQYF. The CDR3 DNA reads TGTGCCAGTACCACTAAGGGGACAGGGTATACGGAGACCCAGTACTTC. The V gene is TRBV19, the J gene TRBJ2-5, with 9 positions matching TRBD1. Germline assignment: CDR1 LNHDA and CDR2 SQIVND (reference sequence). V was pared by 7 bases and J by 5 bases, with 14 bases of the junction left unmatched. The CDR3 has 16 amino acids. Supplemented by reference TRBV19 and TRBJ2-5, the full variable domain reads DGGITQSPKYLFRKEGQNVTLSCEQNLNHDAMYWYRQDPGQGLRLIYYSQIVNDFQKGDIAEGYSVSREKKESFPLTVTSAQKNPTAFYLCASTTKGTGYTETQYFGPGTRLLVL.

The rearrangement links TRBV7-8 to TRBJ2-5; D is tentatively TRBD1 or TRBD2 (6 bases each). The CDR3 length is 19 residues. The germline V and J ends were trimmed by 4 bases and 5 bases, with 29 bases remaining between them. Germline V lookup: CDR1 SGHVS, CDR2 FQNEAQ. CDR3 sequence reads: CASSYPRGLGLRRWETQYF. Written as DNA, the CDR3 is TGTGCCAGCAGCTACCCACGGGGGCTAGGACTACGGAGGTGGGAGACCCAGTACTTC.

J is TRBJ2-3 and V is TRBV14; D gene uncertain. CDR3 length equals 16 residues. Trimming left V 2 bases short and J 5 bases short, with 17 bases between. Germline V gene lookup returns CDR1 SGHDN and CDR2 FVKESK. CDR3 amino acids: CASSQKYIRRGDTQYF. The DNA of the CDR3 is TGTGCCAGCAGCCAAAAATATATTCGTAGAGGAGATACGCAGTATTTT. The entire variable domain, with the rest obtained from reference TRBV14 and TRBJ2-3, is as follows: EAGVTQFPSHSVIEKGQTVTLRCDPISGHDNLYWYRRVMGKEIKFLLHFVKESKQDESGMPNNRFLAERTGGTYSTLKVQPAELEDSGVYFCASSQKYIRRGDTQYFGPGTRLTVL.

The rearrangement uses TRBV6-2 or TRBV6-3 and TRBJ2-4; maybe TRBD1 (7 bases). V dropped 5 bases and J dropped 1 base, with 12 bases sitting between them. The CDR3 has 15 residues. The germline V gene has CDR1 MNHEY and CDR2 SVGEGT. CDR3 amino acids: CASSPRGEAKNIQYF. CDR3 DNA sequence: TGTGCCAGCAGTCCCAGGGGGGAGGCCAAAAACATTCAGTACTTC.

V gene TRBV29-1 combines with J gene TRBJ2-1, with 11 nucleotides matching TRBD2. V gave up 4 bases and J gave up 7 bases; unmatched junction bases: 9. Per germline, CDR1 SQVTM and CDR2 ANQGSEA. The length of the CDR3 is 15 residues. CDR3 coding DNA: TGCAGCGTTGGACGACTAGCGGGACTACATAATGAGCAGTTCTTC. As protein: CSVGRLAGLHNEQFF.

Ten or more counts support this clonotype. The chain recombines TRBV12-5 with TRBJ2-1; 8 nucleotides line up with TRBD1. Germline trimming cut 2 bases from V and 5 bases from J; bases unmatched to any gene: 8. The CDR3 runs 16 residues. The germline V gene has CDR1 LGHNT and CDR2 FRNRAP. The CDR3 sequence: CASGLQGAGPNNEQFF. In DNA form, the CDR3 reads TGTGCTAGTGGTTTGCAGGGGGCAGGGCCTAACAATGAGCAGTTCTTC.

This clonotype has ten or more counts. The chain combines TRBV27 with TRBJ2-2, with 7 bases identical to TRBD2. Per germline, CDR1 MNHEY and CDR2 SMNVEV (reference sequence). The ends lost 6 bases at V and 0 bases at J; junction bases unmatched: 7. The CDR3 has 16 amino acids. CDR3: CASRVLAPANTGELFF. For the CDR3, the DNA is TGTGCCAGCAGGGTACTAGCGCCTGCGAACACCGGGGAGCTGTTTTTT.

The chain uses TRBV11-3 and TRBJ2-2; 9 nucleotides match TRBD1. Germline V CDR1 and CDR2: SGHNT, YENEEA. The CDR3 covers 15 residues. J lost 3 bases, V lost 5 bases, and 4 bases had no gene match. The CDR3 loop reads CASSPGQGYTGELFF. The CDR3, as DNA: TGTGCCAGCAGCCCGGGACAGGGCTACACCGGGGAGCTGTTTTTT.

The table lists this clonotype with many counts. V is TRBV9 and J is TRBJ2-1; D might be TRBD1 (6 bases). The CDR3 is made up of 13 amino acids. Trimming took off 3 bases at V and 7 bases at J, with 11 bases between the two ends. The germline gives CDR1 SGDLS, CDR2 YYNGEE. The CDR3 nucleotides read TGTGCCAGCAGCGAGGGGGTAACGAATGAGCAGTTCTTC. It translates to CASSEGVTNEQFF.

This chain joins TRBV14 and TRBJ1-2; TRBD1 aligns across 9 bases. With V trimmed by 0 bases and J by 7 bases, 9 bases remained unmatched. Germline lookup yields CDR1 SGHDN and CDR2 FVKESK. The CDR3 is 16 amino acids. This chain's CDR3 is CASSQDLGTGLLGYTF. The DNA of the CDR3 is TGTGCCAGCAGCCAAGATCTCGGGACAGGGTTGCTTGGCTACACCTTC.

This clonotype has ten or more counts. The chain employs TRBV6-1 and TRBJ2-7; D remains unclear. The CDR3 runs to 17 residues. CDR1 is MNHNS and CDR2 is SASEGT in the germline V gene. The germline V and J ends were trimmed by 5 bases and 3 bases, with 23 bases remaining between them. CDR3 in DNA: TGTGCCAGCAGTCCCCTAGGTCTTACAGAGATTGGCTACGAGCAGTACTTC. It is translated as CASSPLGLTEIGYEQYF.

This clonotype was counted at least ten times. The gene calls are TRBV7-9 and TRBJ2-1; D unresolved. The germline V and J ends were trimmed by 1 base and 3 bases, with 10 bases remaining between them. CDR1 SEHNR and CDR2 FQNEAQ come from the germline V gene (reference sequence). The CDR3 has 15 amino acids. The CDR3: CASSLVAAGYNEQFF. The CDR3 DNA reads TGTGCCAGCAGCTTAGTGGCGGCCGGCTACAATGAGCAGTTCTTC.

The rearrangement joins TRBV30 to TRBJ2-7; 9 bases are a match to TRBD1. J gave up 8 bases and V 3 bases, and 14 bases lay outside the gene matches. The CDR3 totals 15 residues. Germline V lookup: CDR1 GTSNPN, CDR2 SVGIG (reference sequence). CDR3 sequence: CAWSLRDRDVKKQYF. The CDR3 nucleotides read TGTGCCTGGAGCCTCCGGGACAGGGACGTTAAAAAGCAGTACTTC. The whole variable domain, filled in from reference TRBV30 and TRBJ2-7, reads SQTIHQWPATLVQPVGSPLSLECTVEGTSNPNLYWYRQAAGRGLQLLFYSVGIGQISSEVPQNLSASRPQDRQFILSSKKLLLSDSGFYLCAWSLRDRDVKKQYFGPGTRLTVT.

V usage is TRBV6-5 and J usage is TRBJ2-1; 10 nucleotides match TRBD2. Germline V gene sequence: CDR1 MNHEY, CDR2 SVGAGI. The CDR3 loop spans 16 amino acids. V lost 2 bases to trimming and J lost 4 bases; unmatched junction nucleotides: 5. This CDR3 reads CASSYGGLAEYNEQFF. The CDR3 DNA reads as TGTGCCAGCAGTTACGGAGGACTAGCGGAGTACAATGAGCAGTTCTTC.

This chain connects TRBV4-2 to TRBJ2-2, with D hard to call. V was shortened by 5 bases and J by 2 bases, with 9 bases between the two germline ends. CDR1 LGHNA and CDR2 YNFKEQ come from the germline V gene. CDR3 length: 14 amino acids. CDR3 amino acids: CASSERVNTGELFF. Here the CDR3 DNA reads TGTGCCAGCAGCGAAAGAGTAAACACCGGGGAGCTGTTTTTT.

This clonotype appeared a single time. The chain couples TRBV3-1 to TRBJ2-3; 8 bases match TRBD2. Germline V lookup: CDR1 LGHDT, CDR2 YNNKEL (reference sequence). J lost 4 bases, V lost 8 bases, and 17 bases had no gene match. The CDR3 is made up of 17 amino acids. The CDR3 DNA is TGTGCCAGCGGCCGGGGGTCGGGCGGGAGGTGGGCAGATACGCAGTATTTT. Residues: CASGRGSGGRWADTQYF.

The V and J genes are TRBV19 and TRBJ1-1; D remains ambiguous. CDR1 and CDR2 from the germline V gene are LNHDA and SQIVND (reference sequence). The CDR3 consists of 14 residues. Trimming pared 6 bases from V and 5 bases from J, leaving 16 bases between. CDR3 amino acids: CASRRGAGVTEAFF. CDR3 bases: TGTGCCAGTAGACGTGGCGCGGGTGTTACTGAAGCTTTCTTT.

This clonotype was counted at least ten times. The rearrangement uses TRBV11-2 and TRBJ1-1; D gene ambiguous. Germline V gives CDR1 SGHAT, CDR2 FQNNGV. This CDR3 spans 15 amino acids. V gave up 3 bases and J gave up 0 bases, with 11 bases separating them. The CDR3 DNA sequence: TGTGCCAGCAGCTTCACCCAGCCTTTGAACACTGAAGCTTTCTTT. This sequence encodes CASSFTQPLNTEAFF. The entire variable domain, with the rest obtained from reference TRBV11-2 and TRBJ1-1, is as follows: EAGVAQSPRYKIIEKRQSVAFWCNPISGHATLYWYQQILGQGPKLLIQFQNNGVVDDSQLPKDRFSAERLKGVDSTLKIQPAKLEDSAVYLCASSFTQPLNTEAFFGQGTRLTVV.

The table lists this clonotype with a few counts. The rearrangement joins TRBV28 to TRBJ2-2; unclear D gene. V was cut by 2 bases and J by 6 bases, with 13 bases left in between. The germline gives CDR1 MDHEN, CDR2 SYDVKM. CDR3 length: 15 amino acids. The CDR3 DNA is TGTGCCAGCAGTTTAGGAGAGGTTGAGTCCGGGGAGCTGTTTTTT. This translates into CASSLGEVESGELFF.

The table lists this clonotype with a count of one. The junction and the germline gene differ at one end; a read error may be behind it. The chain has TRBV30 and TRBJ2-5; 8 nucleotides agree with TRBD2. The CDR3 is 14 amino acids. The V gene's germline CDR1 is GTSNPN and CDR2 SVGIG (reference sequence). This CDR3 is CAWSAGGPLETPYF. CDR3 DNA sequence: TGTGCCTGGAGTGCGGGAGGGCCGCTCGAGACCCCGTACTTC.

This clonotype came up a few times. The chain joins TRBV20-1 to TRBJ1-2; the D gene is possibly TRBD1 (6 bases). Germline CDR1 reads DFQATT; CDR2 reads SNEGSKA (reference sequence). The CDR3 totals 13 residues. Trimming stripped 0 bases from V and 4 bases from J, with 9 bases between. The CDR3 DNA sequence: TGCAGTGCTAGAGATTCAGGGGTCTATGGCTACACCTTC. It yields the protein CSARDSGVYGYTF.

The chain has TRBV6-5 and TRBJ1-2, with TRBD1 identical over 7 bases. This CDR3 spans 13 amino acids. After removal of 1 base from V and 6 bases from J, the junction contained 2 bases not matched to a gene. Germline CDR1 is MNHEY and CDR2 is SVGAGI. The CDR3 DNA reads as TGTGCCAGCAGTTACTTAGGGGGCCATGGCTACACCTTC. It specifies CASSYLGGHGYTF.

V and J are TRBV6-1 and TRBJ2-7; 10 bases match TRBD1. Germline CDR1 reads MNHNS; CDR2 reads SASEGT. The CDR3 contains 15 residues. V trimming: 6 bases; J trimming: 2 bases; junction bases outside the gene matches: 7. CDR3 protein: CASRAGTGVAYEQYF. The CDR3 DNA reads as TGTGCCAGCAGGGCCGGGACAGGGGTGGCCTACGAGCAGTACTTC.

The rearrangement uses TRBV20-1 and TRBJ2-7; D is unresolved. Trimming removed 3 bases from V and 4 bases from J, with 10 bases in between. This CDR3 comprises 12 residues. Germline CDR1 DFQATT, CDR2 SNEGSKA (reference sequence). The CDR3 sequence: CSASGQKYEQYF. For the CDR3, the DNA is TGCAGTGCTAGCGGCCAAAAATACGAGCAGTACTTC.

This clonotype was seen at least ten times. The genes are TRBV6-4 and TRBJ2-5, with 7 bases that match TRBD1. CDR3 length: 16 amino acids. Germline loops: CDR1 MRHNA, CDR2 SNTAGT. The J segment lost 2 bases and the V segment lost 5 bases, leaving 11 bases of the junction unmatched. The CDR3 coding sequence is TGTGCCAGCAGTTACCTCCCGGGACAGAAACAAGAGACCCAGTACTTC. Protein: CASSYLPGQKQETQYF.

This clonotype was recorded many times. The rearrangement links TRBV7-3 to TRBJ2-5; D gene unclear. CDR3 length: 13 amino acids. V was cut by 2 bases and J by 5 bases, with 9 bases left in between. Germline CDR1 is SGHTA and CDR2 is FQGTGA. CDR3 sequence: CASSLSTWETQYF. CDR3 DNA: TGTGCCAGCAGCTTATCGACTTGGGAGACCCAGTACTTC. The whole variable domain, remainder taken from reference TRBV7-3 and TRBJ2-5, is GAGVSQTPSNKVTEKGKYVELRCDPISGHTALYWYRQSLGQGPEFLIYFQGTGAADDSGLPNDRFFAVRPEGSVSTLKIQRTERGDSAVYLCASSLSTWETQYFGPGTRLLVL.